This T cell receptor (beta chain) stems from a study of cytomegalovirus exposure and HLA in healthy donors. The PCR employed 60 Vbeta primers together with 13 Jbeta primers. This table comes from immunoSEQ multiplex PCR, and its TCRdb copy is limited to in-frame clones, with some not included. Of about 200,000 clones listed, over 65% were seen once; the top ten hold about 0.092%. This CDR3 has 16 amino acids. The V gene lost 5 bases and the J gene lost 4 bases, with 19 bases spanning the gap. Looked up from germline, CDR1 is MDHEN and CDR2 is SYDVKM. Sequencing input: PBMCs. The clonotype comes from a boy aged 2-9 years in good health and CMV-seronegative. J is TRBJ2-3 and V is TRBV28; D may be TRBD1 (6 bases). CDR3 residues: CASSPPQGTFADTQYF. The CDR3 coding sequence is TGTGCCAGCAGTCCCCCACAGGGCACATTCGCAGATACGCAGTATTTT. Full variable domain (rest looked up from reference TRBV28 and TRBJ2-3): DVKVTQSSRYLVKRTGEKVFLECVQDMDHENMFWYRQDPGLGLRLIYFSYDVKMKEKGDIPEGYSVSREKKERFSLILESASTNQTSMYLCASSPPQGTFADTQYFGPGTRLTVL.